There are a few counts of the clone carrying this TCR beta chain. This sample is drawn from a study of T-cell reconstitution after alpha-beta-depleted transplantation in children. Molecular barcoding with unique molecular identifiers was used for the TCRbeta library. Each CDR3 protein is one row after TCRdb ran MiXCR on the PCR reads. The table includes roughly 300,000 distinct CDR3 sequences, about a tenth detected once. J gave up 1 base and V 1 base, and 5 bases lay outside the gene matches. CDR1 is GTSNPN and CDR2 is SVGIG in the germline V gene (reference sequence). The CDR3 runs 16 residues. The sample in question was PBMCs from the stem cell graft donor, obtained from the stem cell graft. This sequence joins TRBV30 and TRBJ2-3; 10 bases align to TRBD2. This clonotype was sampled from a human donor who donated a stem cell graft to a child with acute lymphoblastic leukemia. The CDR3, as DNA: TGTGCCTGGAGTGGTAGTACTAGCGGGGGCACAGATACGCAGTATTTT. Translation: CAWSGSTSGGTDTQYF.